Described below is a single TCR beta chain sequence and its context. Antigen unknown. The data were taken from a study of T-cell memory formation after mild COVID-19. Background on the study: Clusters were largely donor specific.

Study-level findings and limits: Some SARS-CoV-2-responding clones were already detected in memory before infection.

TCRdb used MiXCR to reprocess the 5' RACE reads, holding one entry per CDR3 protein. The table shows roughly 400,000 distinct CDR3 sequences, with approximately 24% occurring only once. CDR1 and CDR2 (germline): MGHRA, YSYEKL. CDR3 length: 16 residues. V shed 2 bases and J shed 2 bases, with 12 bases lying between them. Sequencing was performed on PBMCs or a T cell subset sorted from them (not recorded which). The chain uses TRBV4-1 and TRBJ2-2; D tentatively reads TRBD1 or TRBD2 (5 bases each). The source is an adult woman who had mild COVID-19 (a few samples of this study predate the infection). Cell type and time point are not known. The CDR3 nucleotides are TGCGCCAGCAGCCAAAGAGGGGCGAGTAACACCGGGGAGCTGTTTTTT. Translated: CASSQRGASNTGELFF.